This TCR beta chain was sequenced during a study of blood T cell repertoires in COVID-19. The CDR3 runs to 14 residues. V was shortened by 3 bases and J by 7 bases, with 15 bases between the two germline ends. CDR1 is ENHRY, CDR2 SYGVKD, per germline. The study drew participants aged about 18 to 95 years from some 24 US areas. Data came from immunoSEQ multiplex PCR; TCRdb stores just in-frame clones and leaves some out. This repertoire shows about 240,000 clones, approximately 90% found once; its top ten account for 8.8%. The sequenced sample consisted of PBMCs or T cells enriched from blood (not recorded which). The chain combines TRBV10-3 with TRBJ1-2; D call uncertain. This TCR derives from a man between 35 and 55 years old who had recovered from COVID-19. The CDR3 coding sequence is TGTGCCATCAGTGAAAGGGATGAGCGGTCTGGCTACACCTTC. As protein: CAISERDERSGYTF.